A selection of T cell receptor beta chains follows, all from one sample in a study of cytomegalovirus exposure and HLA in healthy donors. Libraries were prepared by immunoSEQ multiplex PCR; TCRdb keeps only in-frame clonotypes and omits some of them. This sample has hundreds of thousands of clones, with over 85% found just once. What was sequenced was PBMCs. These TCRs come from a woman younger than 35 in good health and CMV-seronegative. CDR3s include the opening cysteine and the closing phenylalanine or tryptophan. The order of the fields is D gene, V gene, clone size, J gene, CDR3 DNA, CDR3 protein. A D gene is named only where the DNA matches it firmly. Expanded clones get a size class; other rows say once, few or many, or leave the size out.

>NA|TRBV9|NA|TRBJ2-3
TGTGCCAGCAGCGTAGGGCCCACAGATACGCAGTATTTT
CASSVGPTDTQYF
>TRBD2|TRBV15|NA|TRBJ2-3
TGTGCCACCAGCAGAGGATTAGCGGGGGGGCCGGAAGATACGCAGTATTTT
CATSRGLAGGPEDTQYF
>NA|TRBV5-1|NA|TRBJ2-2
TGCGCCAGCAGCTTGGCCGGGGGAGTAGCGAACACCGGGGAGCTGTTTTTT
CASSLAGGVANTGELFF
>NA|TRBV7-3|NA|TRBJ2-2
TGTGCCAGCAGCTTCTTGAGCGGGGAGCTGTTTTTT
CASSFLSGELFF
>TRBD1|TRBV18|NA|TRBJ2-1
TGTGCCAGCTCATTACCAAGGGTCTACAGGGGGAACGAGCAGTTCTTC
CASSLPRVYRGNEQFF
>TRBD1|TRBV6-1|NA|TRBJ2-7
TGTGCCAGCAGTGAAGCGTATACTAACAGGGGACGAAACTACGAGCAGTACTTC
CASSEAYTNRGRNYEQYF
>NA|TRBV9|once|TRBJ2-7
TGTGCCAGCAGCCCTGACGGGTCGTGGAACGAGCAGTACTTC
CASSPDGSWNEQYF
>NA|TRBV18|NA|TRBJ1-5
TGTGCCAGCTCACCTCCCGGGCGGGTAGATCAGCCCCAGCATTTT
CASSPPGRVDQPQHF
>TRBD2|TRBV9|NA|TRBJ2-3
TGTGCCAGCAGCCCCCTAGCGGGGGTCACAGATACGCAGTATTTT
CASSPLAGVTDTQYF
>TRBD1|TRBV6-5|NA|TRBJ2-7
TGTGCCAGCAGTTGGGACAGGGGATACGAGCAGTACTTC
CASSWDRGYEQYF
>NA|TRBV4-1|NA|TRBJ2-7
TGCGCCAGCAGCCAAGATGCAGGCCCCTACGAGCAGTACTTC
CASSQDAGPYEQYF
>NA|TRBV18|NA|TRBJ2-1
TGTGCCAGCTCACCACCCTCCGGGAAATCCTACAATGAGCAGTTCTTC
CASSPPSGKSYNEQFF
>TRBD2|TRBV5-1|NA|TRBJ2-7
TGCGCCAGCAGCTACGCCCAGCGGGGCCCCACGTACGAGCAGTACTTC
CASSYAQRGPTYEQYF
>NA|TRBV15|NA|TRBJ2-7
TGTGCCACCAGCAGAGATTTAGAACAGGCCGAGCAGTACTTC
CATSRDLEQAEQYF
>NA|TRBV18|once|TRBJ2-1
TGTGCCAGCTCACCACTCGGACAGAACAATGAGCAGTTCTTC
CASSPLGQNNEQFF
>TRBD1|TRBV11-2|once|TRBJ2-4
TGTGCCAGCAGCTTATCAGGGGGATTCAAAGGGGACATTCAGTACTTC
CASSLSGGFKGDIQYF
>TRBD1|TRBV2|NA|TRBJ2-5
TGTGCCTCACAGGGGCGGAACCAAGAGACCCAGTACTTC
CASQGRNQETQYF
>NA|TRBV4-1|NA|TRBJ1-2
TGCGCCAGCAGCCAAGATTACGGAACAGGGTATGGCTACACCTTC
CASSQDYGTGYGYTF
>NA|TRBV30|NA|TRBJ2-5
TGTGCCCGGGATGAGGGTGTCTTAAATGGAGAGACCCAGTACTTC
CARDEGVLNGETQYF
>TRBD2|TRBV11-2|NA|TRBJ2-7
TGTGCCAGCAGCTTAGGCCCGGGGGGACTAGCAGCCCTCGAGCAGTACTTC
CASSLGPGGLAALEQYF
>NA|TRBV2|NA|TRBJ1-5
TGTGCCAGCCAACCCCAGGGGCGGTGGAGCAATCAGCCCCAGCATTTT
CASQPQGRWSNQPQHF
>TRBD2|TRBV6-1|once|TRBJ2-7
TGTGCCAGCAGTGATTATAGCGGGTTCTCCTACGAGCAGTACTTC
CASSDYSGFSYEQYF
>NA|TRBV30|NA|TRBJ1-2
TGTGCCTGGAGCCCGGGACATCCTCCTGGCTACACCTTC
CAWSPGHPPGYTF
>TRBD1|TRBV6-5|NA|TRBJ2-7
TGTGCCAGCAGTTACAGGGGACAGAACTACGAGCAGTACTTC
CASSYRGQNYEQYF
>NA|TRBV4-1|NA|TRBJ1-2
TGCGCCAGCAGCCAAGCCGGGACATACTATGGCTACACCTTC
CASSQAGTYYGYTF
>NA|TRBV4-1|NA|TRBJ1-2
TGCGCCAGCAGCCAAGATCGAACAGACTATGGCTACACCTTC
CASSQDRTDYGYTF
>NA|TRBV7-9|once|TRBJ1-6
TGTGCCAGCAGCCCTCTCATCAGTAGCTCACCCCTCCACTTT
CASSPLISSSPLHF
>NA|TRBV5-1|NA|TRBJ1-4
TGCGCCAGCAGCTTGGTTCAGGGCGATTACGAAAAACTGTTTTTT
CASSLVQGDYEKLFF
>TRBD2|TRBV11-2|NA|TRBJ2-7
TGTGCCAGCAGTAGGACTAGCGCTTCCTACGAGCAGTACTTC
CASSRTSASYEQYF
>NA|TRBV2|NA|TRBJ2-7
TGTGCCAGCAGTGAAGTCGGGGGAAAGCGTTTGTTCGAGCAGTACTTC
CASSEVGGKRLFEQYF
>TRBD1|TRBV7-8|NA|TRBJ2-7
TGTGCCAGCAGCTTACTAGGACAGGGTAGGCACGAGCAGTACTTC
CASSLLGQGRHEQYF
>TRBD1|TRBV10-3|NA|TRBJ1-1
TGTGCCATCAGTGATCCCCTTAGGGGGCGAGGCACTGAAGCTTTCTTT
CAISDPLRGRGTEAFF
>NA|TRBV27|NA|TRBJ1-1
TGTGCCAGTGCCATCCAGGGAACGGAAAACACTGAAGCTTTCTTT
CASAIQGTENTEAFF
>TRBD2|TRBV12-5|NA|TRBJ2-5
TGTGCTAGTGGTTTGGTACTTCTAACCTCTGGCGGGGGGGCCCCGTCCCAAGAGACCCAGTACTTC
CASGLVLLTSGGGAPSQETQYF
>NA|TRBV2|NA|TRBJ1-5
TGTGCCAGCGCTAACCCAATGGGGGCGCGAAGCAATCAGCCCCAGCATTTT
CASANPMGARSNQPQHF
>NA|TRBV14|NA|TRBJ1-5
TGTGCCAGCAGCCAAGCCCTGCGGGGCCCTCCAAGCAATCAGCCCCAGCATTTT
CASSQALRGPPSNQPQHF
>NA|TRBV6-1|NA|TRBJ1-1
TGTGCCAGCAGTGAAGGTCGGTGGGGGCAGCTGTTTGAAGCTTTCTTT
CASSEGRWGQLFEAFF
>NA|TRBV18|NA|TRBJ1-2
TGTGCCAGCTCGGCAGGGGCATCCCCTAACTATGGCTACACCTTC
CASSAGASPNYGYTF
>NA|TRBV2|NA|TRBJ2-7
TGTGCCAGCAGTGGAAGGGGTTTGACCGAGCAGTACTTC
CASSGRGLTEQYF
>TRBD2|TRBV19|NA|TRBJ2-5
TGTGCCAGTAGTATAGGTCCTAGCGGGGGACGCGAGGCCCAGTACTTC
CASSIGPSGGREAQYF
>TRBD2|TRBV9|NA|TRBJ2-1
TGTGCCAGCAGCGTAGGGCTAGCGGGGGGCGGCTCCTACAATGAGCAGTTCTTC
CASSVGLAGGGSYNEQFF
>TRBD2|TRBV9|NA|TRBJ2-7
TGTGCCAGCAGCTTTAGCGGGAGCTCCTACGAGCAGTACTTC
CASSFSGSSYEQYF
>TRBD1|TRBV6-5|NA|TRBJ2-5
TGTGCCAGCGACAAGACCGGGACAGGGCGAGAGACCCAGTACTTC
CASDKTGTGRETQYF
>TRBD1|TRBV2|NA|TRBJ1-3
TGTGCCAGCAGTAGACAGGGCGCTGGAAACACCATATATTTT
CASSRQGAGNTIYF
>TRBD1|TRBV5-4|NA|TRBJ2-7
TGTGCCAGCAGCCCTGGACAGGGGCCCTACGAGCAGTACTTC
CASSPGQGPYEQYF
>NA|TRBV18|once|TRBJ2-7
TGTGCCAGCTCATCCACCGTCCGGGGGAGCTCCTACGAGCAGTACTTC
CASSSTVRGSSYEQYF
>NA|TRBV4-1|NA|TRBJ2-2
TGCGCCAGCAGCCAATCAGCCGGGGAGCTGTTTTTT
CASSQSAGELFF
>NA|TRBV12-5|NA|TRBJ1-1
TGTGCTAGTGGTTTGGCCGGGGGGAACACTGAAGCTTTCTTT
CASGLAGGNTEAFF
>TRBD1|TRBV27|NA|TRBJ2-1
TGTGCCAGCAGTTTAAGGGGACAGGGGTTTTCAGGTATCGGCTCCTACAATGAGCAGTTCTTC
CASSLRGQGFSGIGSYNEQFF
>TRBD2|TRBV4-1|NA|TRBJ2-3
TGCGCCAGCAGCCAGGGCGGGACTAGCGGGGTACATACGCAGTATTTT
CASSQGGTSGVHTQYF
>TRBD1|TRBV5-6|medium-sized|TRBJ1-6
TGTGCCAGCAGCGCCAGCCGGGACAGTTATAATTCACCCCTCCACTTT
CASSASRDSYNSPLHF
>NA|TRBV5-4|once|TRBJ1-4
TGTGCCAGCAGCCCCAACAGGAACCTTGGGGGGAAACTGTTTTTT
CASSPNRNLGGKLFF
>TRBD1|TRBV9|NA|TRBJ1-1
TGTGCCAGCAGCGTAGGGGACAGGGGTTGGGGCGTGAACACTGAAGCTTTCTTT
CASSVGDRGWGVNTEAFF
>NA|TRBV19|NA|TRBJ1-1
TGTGCCAGTATGGGGGAGGTACAGTTTATGAACACTGAAGCTTTCTTT
CASMGEVQFMNTEAFF
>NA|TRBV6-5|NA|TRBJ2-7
TGTGCCAGCAGTATCCTCGGTCGCGGGGAGCAGTACTTC
CASSILGRGEQYF
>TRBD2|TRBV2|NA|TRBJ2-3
TGTGCCAGCAGGGTAGCTAGCGGGGTCACAGATACGCAGTATTTT
CASRVASGVTDTQYF